A selection of T cell receptor beta chains follows, all from one sample in a study of cytomegalovirus exposure and HLA in healthy donors. The data were produced by immunoSEQ multiplex PCR, yet TCRdb's version contains in-frame clones alone and is incomplete. Found here are about 120,000 clones; the top ten clones hold roughly 3.7%. Sequenced: PBMCs. The receptors originated from a man aged 30-40 years in good health and CMV-seronegative. CDR3s include the opening cysteine and the closing phenylalanine or tryptophan. D genes are given only for firm matches. Clone sizes are given selectively: once, few, many, or a class where the clone is expanded.

CDR3aa | CDR3nt | v_gene | abundance | d_gene | j_gene
CASSPDVRSYEQYF | TGTGCCAGCTCACCCGATGTACGGTCCTACGAGCAGTACTTC | TRBV18 | - | - | TRBJ2-7
CASSLVIGGGSPLHF | TGTGCCAGCAGCTTAGTCATAGGGGGCGGTTCACCCCTCCACTTT | TRBV7-2 | - | TRBD1 | TRBJ1-6
CAITVRGEEQYF | TGTGCCATCACCGTACGGGGTGAGGAGCAGTACTTC | TRBV10-3 | - | - | TRBJ2-7
CASSFRTGGEETQYF | TGTGCCAGCAGCTTCCGGACGGGGGGGGAGGAGACCCAGTACTTC | TRBV7-9 | - | TRBD2 | TRBJ2-5
CASGALADLLQQYF | TGTGCCAGCGGCGCACTAGCGGACCTCCTCCAGCAGTACTTC | TRBV2 | - | TRBD2 | TRBJ2-7
CASSRDPRGKQYF | TGTGCCAGCAGCAGGGACCCGCGGGGAAAGCAGTACTTC | TRBV11-3 | - | - | TRBJ2-7
CASSYGGTATDTQYF | TGTGCCAGCAGTTACGGGGGGACAGCCACAGATACGCAGTATTTT | TRBV6-6 | - | - | TRBJ2-3
CASSLTAGEYEQYF | TGTGCCAGCTCGTTGACAGCCGGCGAATACGAGCAGTACTTC | TRBV18 | - | - | TRBJ2-7
CASSLAGASTDTQYF | TGTGCCAGCAGCCTGGCGGGGGCTAGCACAGATACGCAGTATTTT | TRBV4-2 | - | - | TRBJ2-3
CASSLGDSPNYGYTF | TGTGCCAGCAGCCTGGGGGACAGCCCTAACTATGGCTACACCTTC | TRBV7-8 | - | TRBD1 | TRBJ1-2
CASSLRAGEQFF | TGTGCCAGCAGCTTAAGGGCGGGGGAGCAGTTCTTC | TRBV7-2 | - | - | TRBJ2-1
CASSSGQGTRGNTIYF | TGTGCCAGCAGCTCGGGACAGGGGACACGTGGAAACACCATATATTTT | TRBV5-4 | - | TRBD1 | TRBJ1-3
CASSLDGGSGYTF | TGTGCCAGCAGCTTGGACGGGGGATCTGGCTACACCTTC | TRBV7-9 | - | - | TRBJ1-2
CASSFRQGRGYTF | TGTGCCAGCAGTTTCCGACAGGGCAGAGGCTACACCTTC | TRBV27 | - | TRBD1 | TRBJ1-2
CASSRAPNTEAFF | TGTGCCAGCAGTCGCGCCCCGAACACTGAAGCTTTCTTT | TRBV6-5 | - | - | TRBJ1-1
CASSPLAGDNEQFF | TGTGCCAGCTCACCACTAGCGGGGGACAATGAGCAGTTCTTC | TRBV18 | - | TRBD2 | TRBJ2-1
CASSLVPGRFEQFF | TGCGCCAGCAGCTTGGTGCCAGGGCGGTTTGAGCAGTTCTTC | TRBV5-1 | - | - | TRBJ2-1
CATTDSPTGETQYF | TGTGCCACGACGGACAGCCCAACCGGGGAGACCCAGTACTTC | TRBV6-1 | - | - | TRBJ2-5
CASSLAGPPYEQYF | TGTGCCAGCAGTTTAGCGGGGCCCCCCTACGAGCAGTACTTC | TRBV6-1 | - | TRBD2 | TRBJ2-7
CASSRGVAGEDTQYF | TGTGCCAGCAGCCGGGGGGTAGCGGGGGAGGATACGCAGTATTTT | TRBV7-2 | - | TRBD2 | TRBJ2-3
CASSLAALAGGSEQYF | TGCGCCAGCAGCTTGGCGGCCCTAGCGGGGGGTTCCGAGCAGTACTTC | TRBV5-1 | - | TRBD2 | TRBJ2-7
CASSLAGGSYNSPLHF | TGTGCCAGCAGCTTGGCCGGAGGCTCCTATAATTCACCCCTCCACTTT | TRBV5-6 | - | - | TRBJ1-6
CASSFPQLDTQYF | TGCGCCAGCAGCTTCCCCCAGTTGGATACGCAGTATTTT | TRBV5-1 | - | - | TRBJ2-3
CASSFLDFEAFF | TGTGCCAGCAGCTTTTTGGACTTTGAAGCTTTCTTT | TRBV5-6 | - | - | TRBJ1-1
CASSLSGTVRFF | TGTGCCAGCAGTTTATCGGGGACAGTGCGGTTCTTC | TRBV28 | - | TRBD1 | TRBJ2-1
CASSPGGDRDEQYF | TGTGCCAGCAGCCCCGGGGGGGACCGGGACGAGCAGTACTTC | TRBV11-3 | medium-sized | TRBD2 | TRBJ2-7
CASSLDWGEETQYF | TGTGCCAGCTCATTAGACTGGGGGGAAGAGACCCAGTACTTC | TRBV18 | - | - | TRBJ2-5
CASSLGQGSTDTQYF | TGTGCCAGCAGCTTAGGTCAGGGGAGCACAGATACGCAGTATTTT | TRBV5-6 | - | - | TRBJ2-3
CASSQDAGVETQYF | TGTGCCAGCAGCCAAGATGCGGGAGTAGAGACCCAGTACTTC | TRBV14 | - | TRBD2 | TRBJ2-5
CASSWGGVRNSPLHF | TGTGCCAGCAGCTGGGGGGGCGTAAGGAATTCACCCCTCCACTTT | TRBV7-9 | - | - | TRBJ1-6
CASSLGAKYTEAFF | TGTGCCAGCAGCTTGGGGGCGAAGTACACTGAAGCTTTCTTT | TRBV7-3 | - | - | TRBJ1-1
CASSTAGGGILGNEQFF | TGCGCCAGCAGCACCGCGGGGGGAGGCATTTTGGGCAATGAGCAGTTCTTC | TRBV5-1 | - | TRBD2 | TRBJ2-1
CSAGGGAGLYQETQYF | TGCAGCGCTGGCGGGGGCGCCGGGTTATACCAAGAGACCCAGTACTTC | TRBV29-1 | - | - | TRBJ2-5
CASSLLGLSTDTQYF | TGTGCCAGCAGCTTACTGGGACTGAGCACAGATACGCAGTATTTT | TRBV7-2 | - | - | TRBJ2-3
CASSFGGGQGLGYTF | TGTGCCAGCAGCTTCGGGGGAGGGCAGGGGCTTGGCTACACCTTC | TRBV5-6 | - | - | TRBJ1-2
CASSQDLVRGLTDTQYF | TGCGCCAGCAGCCAAGATCTGGTGCGGGGTCTCACAGATACGCAGTATTTT | TRBV4-3 | - | - | TRBJ2-3
CASSGDRSQYEQYF | TGTGCCAGCAGTGGGGACAGATCACAATACGAGCAGTACTTC | TRBV25-1 | - | TRBD1 | TRBJ2-7
CASSPLVLETQYF | TGTGCCAGCAGCCCACTAGTGTTAGAGACCCAGTACTTC | TRBV7-7 | - | - | TRBJ2-5
CASSLGQDSGNTIYF | TGTGCCAGCAGCTTAGGGCAGGACTCTGGAAACACCATATATTTT | TRBV11-2 | - | - | TRBJ1-3
CASSLRWGRTDTQYF | TGTGCCAGCAGTTTAAGGTGGGGCCGTACAGATACGCAGTATTTT | TRBV27 | - | - | TRBJ2-3
CASSSLGGAHNYEQYF | TGTGCCAGCAGTTCCCTTGGGGGCGCGCATAACTACGAGCAGTACTTC | TRBV27 | - | - | TRBJ2-7
CASSLGTGIGTYNEQFF | TGTGCCAGCAGCCTAGGGACAGGGATTGGGACCTACAATGAGCAGTTCTTC | TRBV16 | - | TRBD1 | TRBJ2-1
CASRVPGSDEQYF | TGTGCCAGCAGAGTGCCAGGGTCCGACGAGCAGTACTTC | TRBV6-5 | - | - | TRBJ2-7